One and the same sample provided the 29 T cell receptor beta chains below, sequenced in a study of T cells in Graves' hyperthyroidism and ophthalmopathy (dated by TCRdb to the late 2010s). The library was prepared using multiplex PCR. Sequenced on an Illumina HiSeq 2000. The TCR beta CDR3 regions were amplified from RNA transcripts. A first-round RT-PCR of the TCR CDR3 used the HTBI primer set with the Qiagen OneStep RT-PCR kit. Clones were called with MiXCR by TCRdb after fastp trimmed the public reads at Q25, and only in-frame beta chains were retained. Under each unique CDR3 protein, matching rows form one entry showing the most common genes and DNA. Within this sample are about 350,000 distinct CDR3 sequences, with over 15% of them counted one time only. Less than 20% of the sample is in the top ten clones. The sequenced sample consisted of blood. These receptors originate from a woman between 40 and 55 years old with Graves' ophthalmopathy.

This clonotype was counted at least ten times. This chain connects TRBV2 to TRBJ1-1; a possible D gene is TRBD1 (6 bases). This CDR3 has 15 residues. The V end lost 6 bases, the J end lost 2 bases, and 16 bases lay between the germline ends. Germline CDR1 is SNHLY and CDR2 is FYNNEI. CDR3 DNA: TGTGCCAGCAGCCGGAACGGACAGAGAAACACTGAAGCTTTCTTT. It translates to CASSRNGQRNTEAFF.

This clonotype was counted at least ten times. The V gene is TRBV4-1, the J gene TRBJ2-5, with 10 bases lining up with TRBD1. Germline-derived CDR1 and CDR2 are MGHRA and YSYEKL. Unmatched junction bases numbered 7, after V lost 4 bases and J lost 5 bases. The CDR3 extends over 15 amino acids. The CDR3 DNA sequence: TGCGCCAGCAGCCTTCGCAGACAGGGGGCGGAGACCCAGTACTTC. The encoded protein is CASSLRRQGAETQYF.

The table lists this clonotype with many counts. The genes are TRBV7-8 and TRBJ2-1; D is possibly TRBD1 or TRBD2 (6 bases each). Germline CDR1 reads SGHVS; CDR2 reads FQNEAQ. The CDR3 is 15 amino acids. Trimming removed 2 bases from V and 6 bases from J, with 14 bases in between. The CDR3 region has the DNA TGTGCCAGCAGCTTAATCAAAGGGGGAGGCAATGAGCAGTTCTTC. Translated: CASSLIKGGGNEQFF.

This clonotype was recorded many times. The V call is TRBV6-1, the J call TRBJ2-1; D gene uncertain. The CDR3 spans 12 residues. Deletions cut 2 bases from V and 7 bases from J, with 6 bases between. Germline assignment: CDR1 MNHNS and CDR2 SASEGT. CDR3 bases: TGTGCCAGCAGTGAACTATTGAATGAGCAGTTCTTC. As protein: CASSELLNEQFF.

This clonotype was observed many times. This chain joins TRBV28 and TRBJ2-2; TRBD2 matches at 7 bases. This CDR3 contains 16 residues. The V gene's germline CDR1 is MDHEN and CDR2 SYDVKM. Trimming removed 5 bases from V and 1 base from J; junction bases left unmatched: 7. DNA of the CDR3: TGTGCCAGCAGTCTCCCTTGGGGGGGGAACACCGGGGAGCTGTTTTTT. Encoded protein: CASSLPWGGNTGELFF.

The rearrangement uses TRBV5-1 and TRBJ2-2, with TRBD1 matching over 7 bases. Germline lookup yields CDR1 SGHRS and CDR2 YFSETQ. This CDR3 contains 17 residues. Trimming cost V 4 bases and J 4 bases; bases outside gene matches: 13. The CDR3 spells CASSRPNRDRFTGELFF. CDR3 nucleotide sequence: TGCGCCAGCAGCCGCCCCAACCGGGACAGATTCACCGGGGAGCTGTTTTTT.

This clonotype was observed at least ten times. The J gene is TRBJ2-7, the V gene TRBV19, with 7 bases identical to TRBD2. There are 13 residues in the CDR3. The germline V gene has CDR1 LNHDA and CDR2 SQIVND (reference sequence). With V trimmed by 10 bases and J by 7 bases, 13 bases remained unmatched. CDR3 coding DNA: TGTGCCACCAGTCACTGGACTAGAGGAGAGCAGTACTTC. It is translated as CATSHWTRGEQYF.

Remarks on this clonotype: With a much larger clone just one base away, this may be a read error. V and J are TRBV12-3 or TRBV12-4 and TRBJ1-6; D is possibly TRBD1 (6 bases). Trimming removed 3 bases from V and 7 bases from J, with 13 bases in between. The CDR3 has 15 residues. CDR3 sequence reads: CASSFCGGKNSPLHF. In DNA form, the CDR3 reads TGTGCCAGCAGTTTTTGTGGGGGCAAGAATTCACCCCTCCACTTT.

This clonotype appeared many times. This rearrangement joins TRBV10-2 to TRBJ2-7, with D possibly being TRBD1 or TRBD2 (5 bases each). CDR3 length: 11 residues. Deletions cut 8 bases from V and 8 bases from J, with 13 bases between. The germline V gene encodes CDR1 WSHSY and CDR2 SAAADI. DNA for the CDR3: TGCGCCAGCGGGGACCTGGGCCAGCAGTACTTC. The encoded protein is CASGDLGQQYF.

At least ten counts were recorded for this clonotype. The CDR3 loop is CASSVPGVENTEAFF. CDR3 in DNA: TGTGCCAGCAGCGTACCAGGGGTAGAGAACACTGAAGCTTTCTTT. This chain links TRBV7-2 with TRBJ1-1, with a possible D match to TRBD1 (6 bases). The ends were cut back, 5 bases at V and 1 base at J, with 14 bases in the middle. The CDR3 spans 15 residues. Germline V CDR1 and CDR2: SGHTA, FQGNSA.

This clonotype showed up many times. The CDR3 coding sequence is TGTGCCAGCAGCTTAACGACGGCAGGGGGAGGGGGTTACTACGAGCAGTACTTC. This encodes CASSLTTAGGGGYYEQYF. The chain is built from TRBV7-3 and TRBJ2-7; D is possibly TRBD1 or TRBD2 (7 bases each). This CDR3 has 18 amino acids. Germline V lookup: CDR1 SGHTA, CDR2 FQGTGA. The ends were cut back, 0 bases at V and 3 bases at J, with 21 bases in the middle.

This clonotype has ten or more counts. The chain is built from TRBV20-1 and TRBJ1-1; TRBD1 agrees at 8 bases. Germline-derived CDR1 and CDR2 are DFQATT and SNEGSKA (reference sequence). The CDR3 has 15 residues. V trimming: 3 bases; J trimming: 6 bases; junction bases outside the gene matches: 12. Written as DNA, the CDR3 is TGCAGTGCTAGTCTCAAGGGACAGGCATTCGCTGAAGCTTTCTTT. This sequence encodes CSASLKGQAFAEAFF.

V and J are TRBV12-3 or TRBV12-4 and TRBJ2-5, with TRBD2 matching 8 bases. CDR3 length equals 14 residues. J was trimmed by 3 bases and V by 7 bases; bases with no gene match: 7. Here the CDR3 DNA reads TGTGCCAGCACTCTGGCGGGGGGCGAAGAGACCCAGTACTTC. Translating it yields CASTLAGGEETQYF.

In this sample, this clonotype turned up many times. The chain joins TRBV6-2 or TRBV6-3 to TRBJ1-5; TRBD1 matches 8 bases. CDR3 size: 16 residues. V dropped 6 bases and J dropped 2; count of bases not matched to a gene: 9. Germline-derived CDR1 and CDR2 are MNHEY and SVGEGT. The CDR3 DNA sequence: TGTGCCAGCAGCTCCCCAGGGGGCGCGGGCAATCAGCCCCAGCATTTT. Its translation: CASSSPGGAGNQPQHF.

This clonotype was detected ten times or more. The chain joins TRBV6-5 to TRBJ2-7; 8 bases line up with TRBD1. CDR3 length: 14 amino acids. V lost 7 bases to trimming and J lost 3 bases; unmatched junction nucleotides: 8. Germline V gene sequence: CDR1 MNHEY, CDR2 SVGAGI. The CDR3 sequence: CASTRGTGDYEQYF. CDR3 coding DNA: TGTGCCAGCACTAGAGGGACAGGAGACTACGAGCAGTACTTC.

This clonotype appeared many times. The chain has TRBV12-5 and TRBJ2-5, with D possibly TRBD1 on 6 matching bases. The germline V gene has CDR1 LGHNT and CDR2 FRNRAP. This CDR3 is built from 13 residues. V lost 7 bases, J lost 2 bases, and 11 bases lay in between. CDR3 sequence (DNA): TGTGCTAGTGCCCTCCAGGGGCAAGAGACCCAGTACTTC. This encodes CASALQGQETQYF.

In its sample, this clonotype was seen many times. The chain links TRBV12-3 or TRBV12-4 to TRBJ2-7; 10 bases line up with TRBD1. J gave up 6 bases and V 2 bases, and 4 bases lay outside the gene matches. The CDR3 has 14 amino acids. The CDR3 loop reads CASSLKGTGAEQYF. The CDR3 DNA reads as TGTGCCAGCAGTTTAAAAGGGACAGGGGCCGAGCAGTACTTC.

This clonotype was observed at least ten times. The rearrangement links TRBV28 to TRBJ1-2; D unresolved. Trimming left V 6 bases short and J 3 bases short, with 11 bases between. This CDR3 has 13 amino acids. The germline V gene encodes CDR1 MDHEN and CDR2 SYDVKM. The CDR3 sequence: CASSLSSDYGYTF. Here the CDR3 DNA reads TGTGCCAGCAGCCTCTCGTCGGACTATGGCTACACCTTC.

This clonotype was detected many times. J is TRBJ2-7 and V is TRBV5-1; D could derive from TRBD1 or TRBD2 (5 bases each). This CDR3 region has 14 residues. The V end lost 2 bases, the J end lost 2 bases, and 11 bases lay between the germline ends. Germline V lookup: CDR1 SGHRS, CDR2 YFSETQ. This CDR3 reads CASSFRDPTYEQYF. The CDR3 region has the DNA TGCGCCAGCAGCTTCCGGGACCCTACCTACGAGCAGTACTTC.

This clonotype has at least ten counts. The rearrangement uses TRBV29-1 and TRBJ2-5; TRBD1 might be the D (5 bases). The germline V gene encodes CDR1 SQVTM and CDR2 ANQGSEA. V lost 7 bases and J lost 0, with 9 bases in between. The CDR3 has 12 residues. The CDR3 nucleotides are TGCAGCGCTCGACAGTACCAAGAGACCCAGTACTTC. Residues: CSARQYQETQYF. Together with reference TRBV29-1 and TRBJ2-5, the CDR3 gives the full variable domain: SAVISQKPSRDICQRGTSLTIQCQVDSQVTMMFWYRQQPGQSLTLIATANQGSEATYESGFVIDKFPISRPNLTFSTLTVSNMSPEDSSIYLCSARQYQETQYFGPGTRLLVL.

This clonotype showed up many times. The V call is TRBV29-1, the J call TRBJ1-1, with D unclear. The germline V gene has CDR1 SQVTM and CDR2 ANQGSEA. The CDR3 runs to 11 residues. Deletions cut 6 bases from V and 4 bases from J, with 9 bases between. The CDR3 is CSVSRSTEAFF. Here the CDR3 DNA reads TGCAGCGTGTCCAGATCCACTGAAGCTTTCTTT.

This clonotype is a singleton in its sample. The gene calls are TRBV7-8 and TRBJ1-1; D is uncertain. Germline assignment: CDR1 SGHVS and CDR2 FQNEAQ. The CDR3 runs 15 residues. V gave up 1 base and J gave up 0 bases, with 9 bases separating them. In DNA, the CDR3 is TGTGCCAGCAGCTTAGAAGCGAGTGTGAACACTGAAGCTTTCTTT. It codes for CASSLEASVNTEAFF.

This clonotype appeared many times. The gene calls are TRBV29-1 and TRBJ2-2; a weak D match, TRBD2 (6 bases). The CDR3 sequence is 15 residues long. Germline loops: CDR1 SQVTM, CDR2 ANQGSEA. V lost 4 bases and J lost 0, with 12 bases in between. CDR3 in DNA: TGCAGCGTTGTTTTGGGACTGACGAACACCGGGGAGCTGTTTTTT. This translates into CSVVLGLTNTGELFF.

At least ten counts were recorded for this clonotype. The chain couples TRBV2 to TRBJ1-5; D not certain. The V and J ends lost 3 bases and 7 bases respectively, with 13 bases between them. The CDR3 spans 14 residues. Germline CDR1 reads SNHLY; CDR2 reads FYNNEI. CDR3 coding DNA: TGTGCCAGCAGTGAGATCGAGAACAGACAGCCCCAGCATTTT. Translated, it gives CASSEIENRQPQHF.

This clonotype was found many times. The rearrangement links TRBV30 to TRBJ1-2, with D tentatively TRBD1 (6 bases). This CDR3 has 12 amino acids. The germline V and J ends were trimmed by 1 base and 7 bases, with 10 bases remaining between them. Looked up from germline, CDR1 is GTSNPN and CDR2 is SVGIG (reference sequence). Here the CDR3 reads CAWSAGALGYTF. As DNA, the CDR3 is TGTGCCTGGAGTGCGGGGGCGCTTGGCTACACCTTC.

This clonotype was observed at least ten times. This chain connects TRBV28 to TRBJ1-5, with 8 bases that match TRBD1. Germline loops: CDR1 MDHEN, CDR2 SYDVKM. V lost 4 bases, J lost 0 bases, and 8 bases stayed unmatched. This CDR3 spans 17 amino acids. This chain's CDR3 is CASSYGQGVYSNQPQHF. The CDR3 DNA is TGTGCCAGCAGTTACGGACAGGGTGTATATAGCAATCAGCCCCAGCATTTT.

This clonotype has at least ten counts. The genes are TRBV2 and TRBJ1-5, with 7 bases that match TRBD1. Per the germline V gene, CDR1 is SNHLY and CDR2 is FYNNEI. The J segment lost 2 bases and the V segment lost 3 bases, leaving 13 bases of the junction unmatched. This CDR3 has 18 residues. DNA of the CDR3: TGTGCCAGCAGTGATACCCGGCCGTCAGGGGGAGGCAATCAGCCCCAGCATTTT. Translated: CASSDTRPSGGGNQPQHF.

Ten or more counts support this clonotype. V and J are TRBV7-8 and TRBJ1-5; TRBD1 matches 7 bases. V lost 4 bases and J lost 4; bases outside the gene matches: 4. There are 14 residues in the CDR3. CDR1 is SGHVS, CDR2 FQNEAQ, per germline. In DNA, the CDR3 is TGTGCCAGCAGCTCAGGGGGGCCAAATCAGCCCCAGCATTTT. It is translated as CASSSGGPNQPQHF.

This clonotype appeared a few times. The V gene is TRBV29-1, the J gene TRBJ2-7; the match to TRBD2 covers 13 bases. Looked up from germline, CDR1 is SQVTM and CDR2 is ANQGSEA. The junction had 4 bases not matched to a gene; V was cut back by 4 bases and J by 4 bases. The CDR3 spans 14 residues. In DNA, the CDR3 is TGCAGCGTTGTACTAGCGGGAGGGTTATACGAGCAGTACTTC. Amino acid sequence: CSVVLAGGLYEQYF.